The T cell receptor (beta chain) under discussion was sequenced for a study of T cell repertoires in urothelial bladder cancer (dated 2019 in TCRdb). About the study as a whole: Of the approximately twelve resected lesions, three were clinical stage cT0, three were cTa, three were cT1 and three were cT2 or greater. TCR repertoire clonality in bladder tumors was compared with TCR repertoire clonality in benign bladder inflammation. A total of some 12 patients who had bladder lesions and were undergoing transurethral resection were prospectively identified. About eleven resected bladder lesions were studied, comprising urothelial carcinoma (UC+) and benign (UC-) specimens. The paper's findings and limits, for the study overall: In carcinoma specimens a single T-cell clone made up as much as 17% of infiltrating lymphocytes, compared with approximately 2% in benign specimens. The median percentage of tumor infiltrating lymphocytes was approximately 2% in carcinoma specimens and more than 9.5% in benign specimens. Urothelial carcinoma specimens had fewer T cells than benign specimens, with medians of about 5,000 and 25,000.

In its sample, this clone was seen a few times. Its antigen has not been determined. No much larger clone exists at a distance of one base, and base qualities are not known. The immunoSEQ assay was used to sequence the CDR3 region of the TCR beta chain. Concerning the study's data processing: For every specimen, the T-cell fraction, clonal dominance and maximum TCR clone frequency were calculated. The immuneACCESS repertoire file appears here via TCRdb, limited to in-frame rearrangements. These files lack a portion of the clones; in checked studies, under half of the deficit traces to unresolved V genes, and the cause of the others is not known. D and trimming come from the DNA, and the V and J calls and clone size come from that table. This sample holds about 13,000 clones; 60% to 70% were observed only once. About 8.1% of the sample belongs to the ten largest clones. Specimens of bladder lesions were obtained during transurethral resection and kept at -80C. DNA was isolated from bladder specimens obtained during transurethral resection.

Trimming at the junction amounts to 4 bases on V and 0 bases on J, and the germline ends lie 16 bases apart. The cysteine opens and the phenylalanine closes a CDR3 of 16 amino acids. Just the 48-base CDR3 DNA is kept, in frame starting at base 1. CDR1 GTSNPN and CDR2 SVGIG were looked up in the germline V gene (reference sequence). This clonotype was obtained from a human donor with urothelial carcinoma. Sequenced input: tumor-infiltrating cells from bladder cancer. The chain couples TRBV30 to TRBJ1-3, with an unclear D gene assignment. The DNA is TGTGCCTGGACCGGGTCCCGGACGGGCTCTGGAAACACCATATATTTT. This codes for CAWTGSRTGSGNTIYF. Joined to the reference TRBV30 and TRBJ1-3 proteins, this CDR3 gives the full variable domain: SQTIHQWPATLVQPVGSPLSLECTVEGTSNPNLYWYRQAAGRGLQLLFYSVGIGQISSEVPQNLSASRPQDRQFILSSKKLLLSDSGFYLCAWTGSRTGSGNTIYFGEGSWLTVV.